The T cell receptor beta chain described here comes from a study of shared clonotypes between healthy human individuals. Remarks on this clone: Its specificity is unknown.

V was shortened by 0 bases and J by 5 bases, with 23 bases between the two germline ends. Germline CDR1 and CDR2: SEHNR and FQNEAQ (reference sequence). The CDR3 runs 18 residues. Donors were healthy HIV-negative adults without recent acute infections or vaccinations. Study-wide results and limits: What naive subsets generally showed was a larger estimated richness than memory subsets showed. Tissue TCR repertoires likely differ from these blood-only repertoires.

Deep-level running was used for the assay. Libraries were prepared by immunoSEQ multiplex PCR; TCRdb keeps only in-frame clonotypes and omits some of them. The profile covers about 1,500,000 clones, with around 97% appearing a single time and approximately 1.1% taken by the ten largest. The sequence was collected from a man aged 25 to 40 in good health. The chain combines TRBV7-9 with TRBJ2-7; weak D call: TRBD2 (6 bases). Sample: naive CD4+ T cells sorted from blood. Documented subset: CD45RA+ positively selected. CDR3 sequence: CASSLASTGFQGLNEQYF. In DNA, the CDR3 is TGTGCCAGCAGCTTAGCCTCCACGGGATTTCAGGGACTCAACGAGCAGTACTTC.